This TCR beta chain came from a study of brain T cells in children with intractable seizures. The time point was: blood from clinic visit 5 months post-surgery; TSC patient then seizure free. The length of the CDR3 is 19 residues. Trimming shortened V by 1 base and J by 3 bases, and 21 bases separated the two germline ends. Germline lookup yields CDR1 SEHNR and CDR2 FQNEAQ (reference sequence). Profiled with immunoSEQ multiplex PCR; TCRdb holds only in-frame clones, not every one. The sample yields approximately 330,000 clones, about 94% seen once. This receptor was obtained from a boy in the first two years of life with tuberous sclerosis and intractable seizures. The sample was peripheral blood, taken 4 to 6 months after surgery. The chain is built from TRBV7-9 and TRBJ1-4; no reliable D call. This CDR3 reads CASSLVPLLFASANEKLFF. The CDR3 nucleotides read TGTGCCAGCAGCTTAGTTCCCCTCTTATTTGCATCGGCTAATGAAAAACTGTTTTTT.